The TCR beta chain under discussion was sequenced for a study of blood T cell repertoires in COVID-19. Here immunoSEQ multiplex PCR was the method, and the copy in TCRdb shows in-frame clones only, minus some. Found here are roughly 290,000 clones, around 88% of them singletons; the top ten hold about 5.5%. The germline V gene has CDR1 SGHTA and CDR2 FQGNSA. Trimming took 1 base from V and 4 from J, leaving 11 bases between them. This CDR3 region has 15 residues. This receptor was identified in a woman aged 40 to 49 who had recovered from COVID-19. The chain combines TRBV7-2 with TRBJ2-1; TRBD2 might be the D (6 bases). The sample taken for sequencing was PBMCs or T cells enriched from blood (not recorded which). DNA for the CDR3: TGTGCCAGCAGCTTAGACGGGAGTTCTTACAATGAGCAGTTCTTC. Translation gives CASSLDGSSYNEQFF.